Below are 24 T cell receptor beta chains sequenced from a single sample in a study of OX40 agonist ivuxolimab in advanced cancers. Produced via immunoSEQ multiplex PCR; TCRdb's table is partial and in-frame only. Here the sample spans about 54,000 clones, 84% being singletons. The specimen was CD4+ or CD8+ T cells sorted from blood, collected in a trial of the OX40 agonist ivuxolimab. These receptors were taken from an adult with an advanced solid tumor such as melanoma, head and neck, liver or kidney cancer.

This chain connects TRBV5-4 to TRBJ2-5; TRBD1 aligns across 10 bases. Germline V gene data show CDR1 as SGHNT and CDR2 as YYREEE (reference sequence). The CDR3 consists of 16 residues. Trimming at V came to 0 bases and at J to 5 bases, leaving 7 bases not matched to a gene. The CDR3 region has the DNA TGTGCCAGCAGCTTGGACGACAGGGGGCCGGGGGAGACCCAGTACTTC. Translating gives CASSLDDRGPGETQYF.

The chain couples TRBV6-1 to TRBJ2-5, with a weak D call TRBD2 (5 bases). V was clipped by 2 bases and J by 1 base, with 20 bases between them. The germline CDR1 and CDR2 sequences are MNHNS and SASEGT. This CDR3 contains 18 residues. The CDR3: CASSEWEGGSFPQETQYF. The CDR3 DNA sequence: TGTGCCAGCAGTGAATGGGAAGGCGGGTCTTTTCCCCAAGAGACCCAGTACTTC.

The chain is built from TRBV7-6 and TRBJ1-1; 7 positions match TRBD1. The CDR3 is 13 amino acids. In germline, CDR1 is SGHVS, CDR2 FNYEAQ. The ends lost 4 bases at V and 2 bases at J; junction bases unmatched: 1. For the CDR3, the DNA is TGTGCCAGCAGCTGGGACAGCAACACTGAAGCTTTCTTT. It yields the protein CASSWDSNTEAFF.

CDR3 sequence reads: CASSPTSGSSYEQYF. The CDR3 coding sequence is TGTGCCAGCTCACCGACTAGCGGGAGCTCCTACGAGCAGTACTTC. The chain links TRBV18 to TRBJ2-7; 12 bases line up with TRBD2. This CDR3 comprises 15 residues. Losses at the gene ends were 3 bases for V and 0 bases for J; bases not matched to a gene: 0. Germline V lookup: CDR1 KGHSH, CDR2 LQKENI. The variable domain in full, completed from reference TRBV18 and TRBJ2-7, reads NAGVMQNPRHLVRRRGQEARLRCSPMKGHSHVYWYRQLPEEGLKFMVYLQKENIIDESGMPKERFSAEFPKEGPSILRIQQVVRGDSAAYFCASSPTSGSSYEQYFGPGTRLTVT.

The chain is built from TRBV18 and TRBJ2-7; no clear D. Germline values: CDR1 KGHSH, CDR2 LQKENI. V gave up 3 bases and J gave up 4 bases, with 10 bases separating them. This CDR3 contains 13 residues. CDR3 protein: CASSPPLIYEQYF. The DNA for the CDR3 is TGTGCCAGCTCACCTCCCCTAATATACGAGCAGTACTTC.

Here the CDR3 DNA reads TGTGCCAGCAGTGAAGTGGAAGGGGCCGGGGAGCTGTTTTTT. Translating gives CASSEVEGAGELFF. The V call is TRBV6-5, the J call TRBJ2-2, with D tentatively TRBD1 (5 bases). The CDR3 length is 14 residues. The germline V gene has CDR1 MNHEY and CDR2 SVGAGI. Trimming removed 5 bases at V and 6 bases at J, with 13 bases between.

This chain links TRBV10-3 with TRBJ1-2; D may be TRBD1 (6 bases). CDR3 length equals 13 residues. V lost 4 bases, J lost 8 bases, and 14 bases lay in between. Germline lookup yields CDR1 ENHRY and CDR2 SYGVKD. The CDR3 reads CAISGEDSLGYTF. The CDR3 bases are TGTGCCATCAGTGGAGAGGACAGTTTAGGCTACACCTTC.

This clone was seen just once. CDR3 DNA: TGTGCCAGCAATCCGGTAAATGGTGAAGCTTTCTTT. It specifies CASNPVNGEAFF. V is TRBV28 and J is TRBJ1-1; D gene unclear. V lost 7 bases and J lost 7, with 13 bases in between. The CDR3 consists of 12 residues. Germline V CDR1 and CDR2: MDHEN, SYDVKM.

The chain uses TRBV28 and TRBJ2-5, with D unclear. The length of the CDR3 is 13 residues. The germline gives CDR1 MDHEN, CDR2 SYDVKM. Trimming stripped 2 bases from V and 0 bases from J, with 4 bases between. CDR3 nucleotide sequence: TGTGCCAGCAGTTTAGGGTACCAAGAGACCCAGTACTTC. Translating it yields CASSLGYQETQYF. Drawing the rest from reference TRBV28 and TRBJ2-5, the complete variable domain is DVKVTQSSRYLVKRTGEKVFLECVQDMDHENMFWYRQDPGLGLRLIYFSYDVKMKEKGDIPEGYSVSREKKERFSLILESASTNQTSMYLCASSLGYQETQYFGPGTRLLVL.

The V gene is TRBV7-2, the J gene TRBJ2-3; the D gene is possibly TRBD1 (6 bases). CDR1 is SGHTA and CDR2 is FQGNSA in the germline V gene. V lost 1 base to trimming and J lost 3 bases, with 11 bases between them. CDR3 size: 15 residues. The CDR3 is CASSLVKQGTDTQYF. The CDR3 bases are TGTGCCAGCAGCTTAGTAAAACAGGGTACAGATACGCAGTATTTT.

The V and J genes are TRBV19 and TRBJ2-6, with D unresolved. CDR1 and CDR2 from the germline V gene are LNHDA and SQIVND (reference sequence). There are 14 residues in the CDR3. V lost 7 bases and J 2 bases, leaving 9 bases between the germline ends. CDR3 coding DNA: TGTGCCAGTATAGGTTTGGCTGGGGCCAACGTCCTGACTTTC. Translation gives CASIGLAGANVLTF.

The chain recombines TRBV27 with TRBJ2-7; maybe TRBD2 (6 bases). The CDR3 runs to 14 residues. Germline CDR1 MNHEY, CDR2 SMNVEV (reference sequence). V lost 7 bases, J lost 4 bases, and 17 bases lay in between. Here the CDR3 reads CASTRVAGTYEQYF. CDR3 nucleotide sequence: TGTGCCAGCACCCGTGTGGCGGGGACGTACGAGCAGTACTTC.

This clone has just a few counts. The chain employs TRBV11-2 and TRBJ2-1; TRBD2 matches at 9 bases. Germline V gene data show CDR1 as SGHAT and CDR2 as FQNNGV. The CDR3 runs to 19 residues. J was trimmed by 5 bases and V by 5 bases; bases with no gene match: 19. The CDR3 DNA follows: TGTGCCAGCAGCGGGGGAGCTAGGGTTTGGTCTAGCGGGAACAATGAGCAGTTCTTC. It yields the protein CASSGGARVWSSGNNEQFF.

The gene calls are TRBV5-4 and TRBJ1-1, with a weak D call TRBD1 (5 bases). This CDR3 comprises 13 residues. CDR1 SGHNT and CDR2 YYREEE come from the germline V gene (reference sequence). V was shortened by 4 bases and J by 7 bases, with 14 bases between the two germline ends. CDR3 protein: CASSRGLPFEAFF. CDR3 nucleotides: TGTGCCAGCAGCCGGGGCCTTCCCTTTGAAGCTTTCTTT.

The gene calls are TRBV10-3 and TRBJ1-1; D call uncertain. The CDR3 totals 15 residues. V was trimmed by 2 bases and J by 0 bases, leaving 10 bases between them. The germline V gene encodes CDR1 ENHRY and CDR2 SYGVKD. CDR3 DNA: TGTGCCATCAGTGAGAGCGAGCTAATGAACACTGAAGCTTTCTTT. It yields the protein CAISESELMNTEAFF.

The chain uses TRBV5-1 and TRBJ2-7; 8 bases agree with TRBD2. Trimming removed 0 bases from V and 12 bases from J; junction bases left unmatched: 8. CDR1 is SGHRS, CDR2 YFSETQ, per germline. This CDR3 has 13 residues. For the CDR3, the DNA is TGCGCCAGCAGCTTGGAGAGTAGCGGGACCGTGTACTTC. It specifies CASSLESSGTVYF.

In its sample, this clone was seen once. The rearrangement joins TRBV11-2 to TRBJ2-2, with TRBD2 as a possible D gene (6 bases). The V gene's germline CDR1 is SGHAT and CDR2 FQNNGV. With 2 bases removed from V and 5 bases from J, the gap between germline ends came to 12 bases. The CDR3 loop spans 15 amino acids. CDR3 sequence (DNA): TGTGCCAGCAGCTTATTATGGGGGGATACCGGGGAGCTGTTTTTT. Translating gives CASSLLWGDTGELFF.

The J gene is TRBJ2-2, the V gene TRBV28; TRBD1 or TRBD2 may be the D gene (5 bases each). Germline CDR1 and CDR2: MDHEN and SYDVKM. The CDR3 totals 16 residues. V was cut by 6 bases and J by 0 bases, with 14 bases left in between. The CDR3 DNA reads TGTGCCAGCAGCGGTTACGGGGCTTCGAACACCGGGGAGCTGTTTTTT. Its protein is CASSGYGASNTGELFF.

The genes are TRBV10-3 and TRBJ1-2; possible D gene TRBD1, 5 bases. The CDR3 contains 13 residues. V shed 2 bases and J shed 2 bases, with 6 bases lying between them. The germline CDR1 and CDR2 sequences are ENHRY and SYGVKD. In DNA, the CDR3 is TGTGCCATCAGTGAGCAGGGCAACTATGGCTACACCTTC. Translating it yields CAISEQGNYGYTF.

This chain uses TRBV4-3 with TRBJ2-1; 12 positions match TRBD2. The CDR3 is made up of 17 amino acids. The V and J ends lost 0 bases and 7 bases, in that order; junction bases with no gene match: 7. Germline V gene lookup returns CDR1 LGHNA and CDR2 YSLEER. CDR3 DNA: TGCGCCAGCAGCCAAGATCACGGACTAGCGGGGCAGAATGAGCAGTTCTTC. Protein product: CASSQDHGLAGQNEQFF.

The CDR3 region is CAIRDRLAANYGYTF. CDR3 bases: TGTGCCATCAGGGACAGACTCGCAGCTAACTATGGCTACACCTTC. The V gene is TRBV10-3, the J gene TRBJ1-2; weak D call: TRBD1 (6 bases). V gave up 6 bases and J gave up 0 bases, with 14 bases separating them. Germline-derived CDR1 and CDR2 are ENHRY and SYGVKD. CDR3 size: 15 residues.

In this sample, this clone turned up once. This chain links TRBV2 with TRBJ2-5; weak D call: TRBD1 (6 bases). The end of the DNA aligns better with TRBJ2-7, so the J call may be wrong. Germline values: CDR1 SNHLY, CDR2 FYNNEI. CDR3 size: 14 residues. In DNA form, the CDR3 reads TGTGCCAGCAGTGTAGCCCCAGGGGCCTACGAGCAGTACTTC. This gives the protein CASSVAPGAYEQYF.

The chain uses TRBV9 and TRBJ2-3, with D tentatively TRBD2 (5 bases). The CDR3 loop spans 14 amino acids. CDR1 is SGDLS and CDR2 is YYNGEE in the germline V gene. Trimming removed 0 bases from V and 5 bases from J, with 10 bases in between. The CDR3 spells CASSVAYGVDTQYF. CDR3 in DNA: TGTGCCAGCAGCGTAGCGTACGGGGTAGATACGCAGTATTTT.

The chain carries TRBV9 and TRBJ1-6; 7 nucleotides line up with TRBD1. Trimming at V came to 4 bases and at J to 10 bases, leaving 11 bases not matched to a gene. The CDR3 is 15 amino acids. Germline CDR1 SGDLS, CDR2 YYNGEE. For the CDR3, the DNA is TGTGCCAGCAGCTCCCTAACAGGGGATAGCTCACCCCTCCACTTT. It codes for CASSSLTGDSSPLHF.